This T cell receptor (beta chain) was captured in a study of T-cell memory formation after mild COVID-19. In TCRdb, the 5' RACE reads were re-called with MiXCR into one record per CDR3 protein. The sample shows 400,000 to 500,000 distinct CDR3 sequences, 20% of them seen only once. This clonotype was seen a handful of times. The CDR3 runs to 14 residues. With 1 base removed from V and 8 bases from J, the gap between germline ends came to 13 bases. Per the germline V gene, CDR1 is SGDLS and CDR2 is YYNGEE. This TCR was recovered from an adult woman who had mild COVID-19 (a few samples of this study predate the infection). Cell type and time point are not known. The sample was PBMCs or a T cell subset sorted from them (not recorded which). V is TRBV9 and J is TRBJ1-3; no clear D gene. The CDR3 spells CASSVLSGVDTIYF. Written as DNA, the CDR3 is TGTGCCAGCAGCGTATTATCCGGGGTGGACACCATATATTTT. The full variable domain, completed using reference TRBV9 and TRBJ1-3, is DSGVTQTPKHLITATGQRVTLRCSPRSGDLSVYWYQQSLDQGLQFLIQYYNGEERAKGNILERFSAQQFPDLHSELNLSSLELGDSALYFCASSVLSGVDTIYFGEGSWLTVV.